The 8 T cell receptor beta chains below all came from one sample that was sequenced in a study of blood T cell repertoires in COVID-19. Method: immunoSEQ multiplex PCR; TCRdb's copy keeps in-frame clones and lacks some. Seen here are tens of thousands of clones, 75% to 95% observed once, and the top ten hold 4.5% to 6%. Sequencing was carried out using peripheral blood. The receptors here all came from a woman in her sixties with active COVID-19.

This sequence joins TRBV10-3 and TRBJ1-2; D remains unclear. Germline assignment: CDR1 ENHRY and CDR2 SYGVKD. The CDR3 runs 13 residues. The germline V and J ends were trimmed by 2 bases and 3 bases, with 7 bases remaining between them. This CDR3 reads CAISEGPDYGYTF. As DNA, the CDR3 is TGTGCCATCAGTGAGGGTCCGGACTATGGCTACACCTTC.

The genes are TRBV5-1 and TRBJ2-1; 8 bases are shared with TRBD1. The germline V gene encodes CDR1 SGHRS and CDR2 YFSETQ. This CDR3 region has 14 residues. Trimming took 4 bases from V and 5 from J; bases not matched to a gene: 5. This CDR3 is CASSPGQANNEQFF. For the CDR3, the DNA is TGCGCCAGCAGCCCGGGACAGGCGAACAATGAGCAGTTCTTC.

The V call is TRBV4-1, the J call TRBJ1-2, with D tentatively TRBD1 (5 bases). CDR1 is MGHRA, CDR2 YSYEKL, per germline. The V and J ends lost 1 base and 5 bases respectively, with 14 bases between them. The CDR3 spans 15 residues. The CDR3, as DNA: TGCGCCAGCAGCCAAGTCCACGACAGCCCTTATGGCTACACCTTC. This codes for CASSQVHDSPYGYTF.

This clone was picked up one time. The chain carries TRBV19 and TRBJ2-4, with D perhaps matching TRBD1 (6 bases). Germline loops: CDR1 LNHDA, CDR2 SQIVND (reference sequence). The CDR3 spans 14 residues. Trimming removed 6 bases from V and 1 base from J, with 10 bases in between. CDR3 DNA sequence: TGTGCCAGTAGCTCAGGGGTGGCCAAAAACATTCAGTACTTC. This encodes CASSSGVAKNIQYF.

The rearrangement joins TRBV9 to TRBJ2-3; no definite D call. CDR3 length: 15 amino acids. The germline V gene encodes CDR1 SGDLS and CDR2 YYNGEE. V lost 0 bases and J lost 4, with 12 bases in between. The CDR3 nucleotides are TGTGCCAGCAGCGTAGCTAGTGTGGCTTCAGATACGCAGTATTTT. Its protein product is CASSVASVASDTQYF.

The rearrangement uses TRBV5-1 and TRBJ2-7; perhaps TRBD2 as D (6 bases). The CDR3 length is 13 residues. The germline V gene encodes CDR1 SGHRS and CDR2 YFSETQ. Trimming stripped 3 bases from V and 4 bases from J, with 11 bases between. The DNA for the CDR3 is TGCGCCAGCAGCTCGGGACTCAATTACGAGCAGTACTTC. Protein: CASSSGLNYEQYF.

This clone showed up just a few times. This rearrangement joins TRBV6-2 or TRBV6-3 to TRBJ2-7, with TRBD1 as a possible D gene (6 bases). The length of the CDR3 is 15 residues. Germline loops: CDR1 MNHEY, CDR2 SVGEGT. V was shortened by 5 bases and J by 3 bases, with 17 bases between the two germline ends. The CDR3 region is CASSGMGTTNYEQYF. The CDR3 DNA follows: TGTGCCAGCAGTGGCATGGGGACAACTAACTACGAGCAGTACTTC.

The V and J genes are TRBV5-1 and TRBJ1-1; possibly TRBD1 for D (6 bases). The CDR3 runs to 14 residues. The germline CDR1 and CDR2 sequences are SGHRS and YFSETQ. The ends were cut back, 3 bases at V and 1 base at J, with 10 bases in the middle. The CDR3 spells CASSWDNANTEAFF. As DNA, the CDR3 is TGCGCCAGCAGCTGGGACAACGCGAACACTGAAGCTTTCTTT.